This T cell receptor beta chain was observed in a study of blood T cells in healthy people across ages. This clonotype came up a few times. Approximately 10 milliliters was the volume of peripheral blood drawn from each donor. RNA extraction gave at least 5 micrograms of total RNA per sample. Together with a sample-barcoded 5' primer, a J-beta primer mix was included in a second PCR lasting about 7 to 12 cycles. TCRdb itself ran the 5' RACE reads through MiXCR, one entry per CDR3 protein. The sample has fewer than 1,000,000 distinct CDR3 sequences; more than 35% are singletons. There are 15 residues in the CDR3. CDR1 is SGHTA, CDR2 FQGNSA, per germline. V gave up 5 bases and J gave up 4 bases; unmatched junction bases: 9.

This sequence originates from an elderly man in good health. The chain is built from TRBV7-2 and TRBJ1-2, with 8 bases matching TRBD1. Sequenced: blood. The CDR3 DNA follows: TGTGCCAGCAGCCCAGAGGACAGGGCTCTCTATGGCTACACCTTC. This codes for CASSPEDRALYGYTF.